A selection of T cell receptor beta chains follows, all from one sample in a study of T cells expressing NK-cell markers. No DNA is given; TCRdb re-called the 5' RACE reads and lists each CDR3 protein once. With roughly 300,000 distinct CDR3 sequences in the sample, the ten largest clones hold about 4%. The sequenced sample was blood T cells: a sorted CD56 or NKG2C T cell subset, CD4+ or CD8+ T cells, or bulk PBMC T cells (not recorded which). Every receptor here comes from a woman between 18 and 75 years old in good health. Each CDR3 is given with its conserved first and last residue.

CDR3: CASSQDRAGDQPQHF
V: TRBV4-2
J: TRBJ1-5

CDR3: CASSQGGWEKLFF
V: TRBV4-1
J: TRBJ1-4

CDR3: CASSLGGAAGRVAEAFF
V: TRBV5-6
J: TRBJ1-1

CDR3: CASSPESLAGGNEQFF
V: TRBV5-1
J: TRBJ2-1

CDR3: CASSPDTLYEQYF
V: TRBV18
J: TRBJ2-7

CDR3: CASLRLRGLNEAFF
V: TRBV28
J: TRBJ1-1

CDR3: CASSHANEQFF
V: TRBV4-1
J: TRBJ2-1

CDR3: CASSSFSSGRGSEQFF
V: TRBV27
J: TRBJ2-1

CDR3: CASSMNSGVGLNEQFF
V: TRBV7-2
J: TRBJ2-1

CDR3: CSARVPSANNEQFF
V: TRBV20-1
J: TRBJ2-1

CDR3: CASSQGLAGVPGSTDTQYF
V: TRBV4-2
J: TRBJ2-3

CDR3: CSARVTSVPNIQYF
V: TRBV20-1
J: TRBJ2-4

CDR3: CASSSRTGSYGYTF
V: TRBV11-2
J: TRBJ1-2